One and the same sample provided the 3 T cell receptor beta chains below, sequenced in a study of technical replicates of blood from a few donors. The method was immunoSEQ multiplex PCR; TCRdb's version includes in-frame clones alone and lacks a portion of them. The top ten clones hold roughly 4% of a sample with approximately 75,000 clones, approximately 80% of them seen once. The sequencing input was PBMCs. Every receptor here comes from a human donor in good health. Some clones in this sample may be carry-over from other donors' samples.

DNA for the CDR3: TGTGCCAGCAGAAGCCTAGCGGAGACTAGCACAGATACGCAGTATTTT. Encoded protein: CASRSLAETSTDTQYF. The chain has TRBV11-3 and TRBJ2-3, with 7 nucleotides matching TRBD2. The CDR3 is 16 residues long. With V trimmed by 6 bases and J by 0 bases, 9 bases remained unmatched. Germline V gives CDR1 SGHNT, CDR2 YENEEA.

This chain connects TRBV27 to TRBJ1-2; TRBD1 might be the D (6 bases). Germline lookup yields CDR1 MNHEY and CDR2 SMNVEV (reference sequence). V was pared by 6 bases and J by 2 bases, with 13 bases between. This CDR3 comprises 14 residues. The CDR3 sequence is CASRPGQTNYGYTF. The CDR3 region has the DNA TGTGCCAGCAGACCTGGACAGACCAACTATGGCTACACCTTC.

The chain joins TRBV6-5 to TRBJ2-7, with a possible D match to TRBD1 (6 bases). The CDR3 is 13 amino acids. V dropped 4 bases and J dropped 3 bases, with 10 bases sitting between them. Germline-derived CDR1 and CDR2 are MNHEY and SVGAGI. CDR3 sequence reads: CASSWGHLYEQYF. The CDR3 DNA reads as TGTGCCAGCAGTTGGGGGCACCTCTACGAGCAGTACTTC.